Below are 12 T cell receptor beta chains sequenced from a single sample in a study of blood T cells in healthy people across ages. Next came a second PCR, run for roughly 6 to 11 cycles, which used a sample-barcoded 5' primer along with a J-beta primer mix. TCRdb fed the 5' RACE reads into MiXCR, producing one record per CDR3 protein. This repertoire shows 600,000 or so distinct CDR3 sequences, roughly 43% found once; its top ten account for 20% to 25%. Input material: blood. These receptors were collected from an elderly man in good health.

The chain joins TRBV7-3 to TRBJ2-3; D is perhaps TRBD1 (6 bases). The CDR3 is 15 residues long. In germline, CDR1 is SGHTA, CDR2 FQGTGA. The germline V and J ends were trimmed by 4 bases and 1 base, with 12 bases remaining between them. Here the CDR3 reads CASSSQGGRTDTQYF. The CDR3 DNA sequence: TGTGCCAGCAGCTCCCAAGGGGGTCGCACAGATACGCAGTATTTT.

V and J are TRBV2 and TRBJ2-1; D is perhaps TRBD2 (6 bases). Between the trimmed V and J ends, which lost 8 bases and 2 bases, there was a span of 16 bases. The germline V gene has CDR1 SNHLY and CDR2 FYNNEI. The CDR3 contains 15 residues. The CDR3 protein is CASLSGTRAYNEQFF. CDR3 coding DNA: TGTGCCAGCCTTTCCGGGACTCGAGCCTACAATGAGCAGTTCTTC. The whole variable domain, filled in from reference TRBV2 and TRBJ2-1, reads EPEVTQTPSHQVTQMGQEVILRCVPISNHLYFYWYRQILGQKVEFLVSFYNNEISEKSEIFDDQFSVERPDGSNFTLKIRSTKLEDSAMYFCASLSGTRAYNEQFFGPGTRLTVL.

This sequence joins TRBV27 and TRBJ2-1; D is unclear. V was shortened by 5 bases and J by 3 bases, with 14 bases between the two germline ends. This CDR3 is built from 15 residues. The germline CDR1 and CDR2 sequences are MNHEY and SMNVEV (reference sequence). This CDR3 is CASSRAGPHYNEQFF. DNA for the CDR3: TGTGCCAGCAGTAGAGCCGGACCCCACTACAATGAGCAGTTCTTC.

A note on this clonotype: An end of the junction does not agree with germline; a read error may underlie this. This sequence joins TRBV7-2 and TRBJ2-3, with TRBD2 identical over 9 bases. The CDR3 loop spans 17 amino acids. The germline V gene has CDR1 SGHTA and CDR2 FQGNSA. In DNA form, the CDR3 reads TGTGCCAGCAGCTCCCCTTCTGCGCGGGGGGGCACGGATACGCAGTATTTT. This encodes CASSSPSARGGTDTQYF.

This rearrangement joins TRBV7-2 to TRBJ2-5, with 7 bases matching TRBD1. The J call is doubtful: the DNA matches TRBJ2-7 better. The CDR3 has 16 residues. Germline assignment: CDR1 SGHTA and CDR2 FQGNSA. The CDR3 region has the DNA TGTGCCAGCAGTTCTCTCCCCACCGACAGGGTCTACGAGCAGTACTTC. Protein: CASSSLPTDRVYEQYF.

The V gene is TRBV6-2 or TRBV6-3, the J gene TRBJ2-7; D is unresolved. The CDR3 consists of 16 residues. Germline V gives CDR1 MNHEY, CDR2 SVGEGT. V lost 8 bases to trimming and J lost 0 bases, with 20 bases between them. The CDR3 region is CASVPGLSPSSYEQYF. In nucleotides, the CDR3 is TGTGCCAGCGTTCCAGGTTTGTCTCCTAGCTCCTACGAGCAGTACTTC.

This clonotype was recorded many times. V is TRBV6-5 and J is TRBJ2-3; possible D gene TRBD2, 5 bases. Germline assignment: CDR1 MNHEY and CDR2 SVGAGI. This CDR3 region has 15 residues. V lost 6 bases, J lost 0 bases, and 13 bases lay in between. In DNA form, the CDR3 reads TGTGCCAGCAGAATGGACTTCGGTAGCACAGATACGCAGTATTTT. Translated: CASRMDFGSTDTQYF.

This clonotype was seen more than once but under ten times. V gene TRBV28 combines with J gene TRBJ2-1, with D maybe TRBD2 (6 bases). V was trimmed by 7 bases and J by 8 bases, leaving 6 bases between them. The length of the CDR3 is 10 residues. Germline CDR1 and CDR2: MDHEN and SYDVKM. DNA for the CDR3: TGTGCCAGCACGGGGGATGAGCAGTTCTTC. It specifies CASTGDEQFF.

V gene TRBV9 combines with J gene TRBJ2-7, with D hard to call. The germline V gene encodes CDR1 SGDLS and CDR2 YYNGEE. Trimming pared 4 bases from V and 0 bases from J, leaving 11 bases between. This CDR3 region has 14 residues. The CDR3 region has the DNA TGTGCCAGCAGCACCCGGGTCAACTCCTACGAGCAGTACTTC. It yields the protein CASSTRVNSYEQYF.

This chain uses TRBV2 with TRBJ2-3; unclear D gene. The V gene lost 4 bases and the J gene lost 2 bases, with 16 bases spanning the gap. This CDR3 contains 16 residues. CDR1 SNHLY and CDR2 FYNNEI come from the germline V gene. This CDR3 is CASSVGLNPFTDTQYF. The CDR3 region has the DNA TGTGCCAGCAGTGTGGGTCTGAACCCGTTCACAGATACGCAGTATTTT. The full variable domain, with the rest looked up from reference TRBV2 and TRBJ2-3, is EPEVTQTPSHQVTQMGQEVILRCVPISNHLYFYWYRQILGQKVEFLVSFYNNEISEKSEIFDDQFSVERPDGSNFTLKIRSTKLEDSAMYFCASSVGLNPFTDTQYFGPGTRLTVL.

V and J are TRBV7-2 and TRBJ2-3; TRBD2 matches at 13 bases. The length of the CDR3 is 16 residues. V gave up 4 bases and J gave up 4 bases; unmatched junction bases: 5. Germline CDR1 and CDR2: SGHTA and FQGNSA. The CDR3 is CASSSRTSGGADTQYF. The DNA of the CDR3 is TGTGCCAGCAGCTCCAGGACTAGCGGGGGTGCAGATACGCAGTATTTT.

This clonotype was seen a handful of times. The chain recombines TRBV7-2 with TRBJ2-1, with D hard to call. CDR1 is SGHTA, CDR2 FQGNSA, per germline. Trimming removed 7 bases at V and 2 bases at J, with 9 bases between. The CDR3 length is 13 residues. The CDR3 region has the DNA TGTGCCAGCAACCCTTTGGCCTACAATGAGCAGTTCTTC. Residues: CASNPLAYNEQFF.